This TCR beta chain was identified during a study of cytomegalovirus exposure and HLA in healthy donors. General study points: Despite most TCR sequences being rare, some public TCRs occurred in many donors. The CMV antigen specificity of a few CMV-associated chains was confirmed through in vitro analysis. Later on, an analysis tied 15,000 or so TCR beta sequences to HLA alleles at 0.05 false discovery rate. It was in a later analysis that TCR association rates were seen to vary by HLA locus, highest for DRB1 and lowest for HLA-C.

This clone was recorded once. The antigen remains unidentified. The PCR made use of 60 Vbeta and 13 Jbeta primers. Here immunoSEQ multiplex PCR was the method, and the copy in TCRdb shows in-frame clones only, minus some. The sample shows some 130,000 clones, 79% of them seen only once. The sequenced sample was PBMCs. This receptor was identified in a female donor in good health and CMV-seronegative.

For the CDR3, the DNA is TGTGCCAGCAAGCACGGGGACAGGGTAAATTCACCCCTCCACTTT. Translating it yields CASKHGDRVNSPLHF. This rearrangement joins TRBV28 to TRBJ1-6, with TRBD1 identical over 9 bases. J was trimmed by 7 bases and V by 7 bases; bases with no gene match: 8. Germline assignment: CDR1 MDHEN and CDR2 SYDVKM. The CDR3 has 15 amino acids.